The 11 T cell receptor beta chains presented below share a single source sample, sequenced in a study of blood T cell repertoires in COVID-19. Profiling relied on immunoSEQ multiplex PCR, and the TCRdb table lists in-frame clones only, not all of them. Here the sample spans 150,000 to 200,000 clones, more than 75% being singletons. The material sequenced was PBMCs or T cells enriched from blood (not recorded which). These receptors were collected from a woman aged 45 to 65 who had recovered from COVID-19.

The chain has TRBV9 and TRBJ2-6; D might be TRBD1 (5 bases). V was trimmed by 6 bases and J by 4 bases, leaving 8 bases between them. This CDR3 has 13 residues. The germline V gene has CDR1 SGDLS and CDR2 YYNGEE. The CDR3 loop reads CASMRTGANVLTF. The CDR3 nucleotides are TGTGCCAGCATGCGGACAGGGGCCAACGTCCTGACTTTC. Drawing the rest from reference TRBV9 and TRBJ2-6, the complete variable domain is DSGVTQTPKHLITATGQRVTLRCSPRSGDLSVYWYQQSLDQGLQFLIQYYNGEERAKGNILERFSAQQFPDLHSELNLSSLELGDSALYFCASMRTGANVLTFGAGSRLTVL.

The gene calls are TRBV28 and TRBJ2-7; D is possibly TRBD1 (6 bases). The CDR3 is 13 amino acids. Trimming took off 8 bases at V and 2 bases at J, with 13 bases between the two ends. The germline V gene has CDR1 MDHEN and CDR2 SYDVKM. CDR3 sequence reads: CASRTVNAYEQYF. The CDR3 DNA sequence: TGTGCCAGCCGGACAGTTAACGCCTACGAGCAGTACTTC.

The DNA for the CDR3 is TGTGCCAGCAGTTACACCCCGAGCCAACCCGGGGGCGAGCAGTACTTC. It specifies CASSYTPSQPGGEQYF. J is TRBJ2-7 and V is TRBV6-5, with a weak D call TRBD2 (6 bases). The V gene lost 2 bases and the J gene lost 6 bases, with 20 bases spanning the gap. Germline CDR1 is MNHEY and CDR2 is SVGAGI. There are 16 residues in the CDR3.

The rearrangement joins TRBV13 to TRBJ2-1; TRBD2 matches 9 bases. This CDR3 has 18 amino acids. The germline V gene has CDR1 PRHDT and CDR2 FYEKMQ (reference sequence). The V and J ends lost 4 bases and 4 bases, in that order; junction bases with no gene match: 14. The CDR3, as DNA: TGTGCCAGCAGCTCATCATATAGCGGGAGTGGTGGTTACAATGAGCAGTTCTTC. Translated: CASSSSYSGSGGYNEQFF.

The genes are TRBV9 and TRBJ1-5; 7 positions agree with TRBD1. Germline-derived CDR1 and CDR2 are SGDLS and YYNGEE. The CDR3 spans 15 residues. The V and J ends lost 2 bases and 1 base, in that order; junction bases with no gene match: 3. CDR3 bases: TGTGCCAGCAGCGTTACAGGGGCAAGCAATCAGCCCCAGCATTTT. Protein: CASSVTGASNQPQHF.

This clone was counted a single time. In DNA, the CDR3 is TGTGCCAGCAGCTTAGGGACAGGGACTTATAGCAATCAGCCCCAGCATTTT. It is translated as CASSLGTGTYSNQPQHF. The V and J genes are TRBV7-9 and TRBJ1-5, with 8 bases that match TRBD1. The CDR3 totals 17 residues. Germline trimming cut 1 base from V and 0 bases from J; bases unmatched to any gene: 5. Germline CDR1 and CDR2: SEHNR and FQNEAQ (reference sequence).

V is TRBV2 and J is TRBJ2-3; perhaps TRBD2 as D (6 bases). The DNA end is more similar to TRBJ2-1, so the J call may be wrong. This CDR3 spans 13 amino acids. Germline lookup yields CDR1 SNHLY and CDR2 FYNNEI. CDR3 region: CASSWVAANGQFF. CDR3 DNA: TGTGCCAGCAGTTGGGTAGCGGCTAATGGCCAGTTCTTC.

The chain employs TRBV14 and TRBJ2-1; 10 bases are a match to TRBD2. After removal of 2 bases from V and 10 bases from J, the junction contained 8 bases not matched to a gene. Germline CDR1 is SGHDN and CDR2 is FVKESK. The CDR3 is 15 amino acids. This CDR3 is CASSQRGLAGEEQFF. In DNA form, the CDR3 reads TGTGCCAGCAGCCAAAGGGGGCTAGCGGGAGAGGAGCAGTTCTTC.

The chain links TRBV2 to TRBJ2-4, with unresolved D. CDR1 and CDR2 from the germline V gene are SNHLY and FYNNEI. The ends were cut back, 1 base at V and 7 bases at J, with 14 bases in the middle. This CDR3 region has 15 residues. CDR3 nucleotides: TGTGCCAGCAGTGAAGGCGCAGGTATTCGGAACATTCAGTACTTC. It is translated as CASSEGAGIRNIQYF.

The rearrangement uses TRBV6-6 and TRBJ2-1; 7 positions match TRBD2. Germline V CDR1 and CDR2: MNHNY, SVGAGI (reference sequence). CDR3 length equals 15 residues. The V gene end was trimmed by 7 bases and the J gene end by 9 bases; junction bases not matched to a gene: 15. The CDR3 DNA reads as TGTGCCAGCACTCGACGGAGTGGGGGGGTTGTTGAGCAGTTCTTC. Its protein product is CASTRRSGGVVEQFF.

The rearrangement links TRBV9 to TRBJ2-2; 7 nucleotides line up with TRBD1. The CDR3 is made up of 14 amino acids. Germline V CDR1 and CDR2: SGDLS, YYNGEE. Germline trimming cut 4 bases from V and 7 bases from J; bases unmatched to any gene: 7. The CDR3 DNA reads TGTGCCAGCAGCCCACGACAGGGCGGCGGGGAGCTGTTTTTT. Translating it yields CASSPRQGGGELFF. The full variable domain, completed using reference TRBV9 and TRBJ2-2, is DSGVTQTPKHLITATGQRVTLRCSPRSGDLSVYWYQQSLDQGLQFLIQYYNGEERAKGNILERFSAQQFPDLHSELNLSSLELGDSALYFCASSPRQGGGELFFGEGSRLTVL.